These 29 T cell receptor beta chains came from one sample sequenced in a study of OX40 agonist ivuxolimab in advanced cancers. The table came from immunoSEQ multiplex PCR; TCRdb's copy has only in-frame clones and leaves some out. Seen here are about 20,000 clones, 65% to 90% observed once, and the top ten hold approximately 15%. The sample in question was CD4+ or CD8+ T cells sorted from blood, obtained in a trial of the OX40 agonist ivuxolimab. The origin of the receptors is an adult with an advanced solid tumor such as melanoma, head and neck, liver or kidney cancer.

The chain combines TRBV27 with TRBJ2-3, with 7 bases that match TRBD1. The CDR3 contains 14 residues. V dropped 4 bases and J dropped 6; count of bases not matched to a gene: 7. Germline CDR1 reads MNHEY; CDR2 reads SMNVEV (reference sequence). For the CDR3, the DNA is TGTGCCAGCAGTTGGGGCAGGGGGTCCGATACGCAGTATTTT. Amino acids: CASSWGRGSDTQYF.

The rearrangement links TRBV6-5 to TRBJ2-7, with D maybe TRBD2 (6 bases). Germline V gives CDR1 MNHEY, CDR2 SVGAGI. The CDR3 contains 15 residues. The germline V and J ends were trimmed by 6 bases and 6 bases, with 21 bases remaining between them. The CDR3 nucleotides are TGTGCCAGCAGAAGCGGTGGGACTGACTCGAGCGAGCAGTACTTC. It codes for CASRSGGTDSSEQYF.

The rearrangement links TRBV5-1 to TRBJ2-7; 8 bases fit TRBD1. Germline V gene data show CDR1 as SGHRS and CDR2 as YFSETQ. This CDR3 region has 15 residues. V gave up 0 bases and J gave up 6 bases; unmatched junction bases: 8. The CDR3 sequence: CASSLAGQGYGEQYF. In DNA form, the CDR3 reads TGCGCCAGCAGCTTGGCAGGACAGGGATATGGCGAGCAGTACTTC.

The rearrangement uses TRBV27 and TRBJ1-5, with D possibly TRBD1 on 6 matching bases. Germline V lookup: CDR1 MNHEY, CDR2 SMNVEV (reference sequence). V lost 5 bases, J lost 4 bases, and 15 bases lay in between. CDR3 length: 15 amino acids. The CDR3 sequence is CASSPRTAQNQPQHF. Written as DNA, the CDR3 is TGTGCCAGCAGTCCGAGGACAGCACAAAATCAGCCCCAGCATTTT.

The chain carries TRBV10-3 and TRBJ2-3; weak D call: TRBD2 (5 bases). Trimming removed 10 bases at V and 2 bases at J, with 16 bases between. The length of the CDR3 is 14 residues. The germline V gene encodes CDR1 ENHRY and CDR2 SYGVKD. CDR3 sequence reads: CATSDGGFTDTQYF. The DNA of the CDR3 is TGTGCCACCTCGGACGGAGGATTCACAGATACGCAGTATTTT.

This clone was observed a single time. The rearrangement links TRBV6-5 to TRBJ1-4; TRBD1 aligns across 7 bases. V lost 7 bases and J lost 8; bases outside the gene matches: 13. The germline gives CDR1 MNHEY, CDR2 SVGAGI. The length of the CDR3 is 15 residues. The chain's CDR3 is CASKLKRGPREKLFF. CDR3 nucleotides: TGTGCCAGCAAGCTTAAAAGGGGGCCTAGGGAAAAACTGTTTTTT.

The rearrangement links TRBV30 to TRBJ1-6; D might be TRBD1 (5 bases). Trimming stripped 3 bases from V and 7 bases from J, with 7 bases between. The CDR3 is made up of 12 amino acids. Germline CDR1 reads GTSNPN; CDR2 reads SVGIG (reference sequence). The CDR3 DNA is TGTGCCTGGAGCTCAGGGAATTCACCCCTCCACTTT. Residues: CAWSSGNSPLHF.

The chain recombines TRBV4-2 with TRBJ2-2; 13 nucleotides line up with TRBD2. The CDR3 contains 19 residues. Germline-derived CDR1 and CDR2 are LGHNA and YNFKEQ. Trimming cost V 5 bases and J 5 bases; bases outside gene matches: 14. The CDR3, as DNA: TGTGCCAGCAGCGCCCCTGGGACTAGCGGGGTAGGAGGAACCGGGGAGCTGTTTTTT. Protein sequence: CASSAPGTSGVGGTGELFF.

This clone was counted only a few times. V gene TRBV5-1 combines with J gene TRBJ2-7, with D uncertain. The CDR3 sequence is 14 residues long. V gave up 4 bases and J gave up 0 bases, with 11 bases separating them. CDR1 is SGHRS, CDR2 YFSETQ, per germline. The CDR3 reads CASSTGSASYEQYF. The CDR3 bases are TGCGCCAGCAGCACTGGATCCGCCTCCTACGAGCAGTACTTC.

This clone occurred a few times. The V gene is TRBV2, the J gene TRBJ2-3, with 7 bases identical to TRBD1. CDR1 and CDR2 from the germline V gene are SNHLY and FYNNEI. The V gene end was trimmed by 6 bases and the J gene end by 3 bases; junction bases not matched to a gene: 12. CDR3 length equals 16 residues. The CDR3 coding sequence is TGTGCCAGCAGAGTGGGACAGACCAAGCATACAGATACGCAGTATTTT. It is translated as CASRVGQTKHTDTQYF. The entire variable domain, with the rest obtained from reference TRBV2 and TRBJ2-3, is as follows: EPEVTQTPSHQVTQMGQEVILRCVPISNHLYFYWYRQILGQKVEFLVSFYNNEISEKSEIFDDQFSVERPDGSNFTLKIRSTKLEDSAMYFCASRVGQTKHTDTQYFGPGTRLTVL.

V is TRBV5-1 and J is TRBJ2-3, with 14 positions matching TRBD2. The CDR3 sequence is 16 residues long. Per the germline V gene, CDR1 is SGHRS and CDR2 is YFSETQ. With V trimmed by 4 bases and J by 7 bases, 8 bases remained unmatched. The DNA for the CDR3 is TGCGCCAGCAGCCTGGGGACTAGCGGGAGCTTGCATACGCAGTATTTT. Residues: CASSLGTSGSLHTQYF.

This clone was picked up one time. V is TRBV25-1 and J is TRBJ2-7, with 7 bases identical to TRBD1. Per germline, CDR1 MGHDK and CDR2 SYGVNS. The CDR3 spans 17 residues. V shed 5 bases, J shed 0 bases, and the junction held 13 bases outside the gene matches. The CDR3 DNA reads TGTGCCAGCAGTCCGGGACAGTTAAAAGCCCTCTCCTACGAGCAGTACTTC. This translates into CASSPGQLKALSYEQYF.

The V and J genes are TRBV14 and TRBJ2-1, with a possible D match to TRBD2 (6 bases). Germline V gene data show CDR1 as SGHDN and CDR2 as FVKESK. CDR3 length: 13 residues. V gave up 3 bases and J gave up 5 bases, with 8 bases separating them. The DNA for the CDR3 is TGTGCCAGCAGCCAGGGACTCAACAATGAGCAGTTCTTC. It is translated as CASSQGLNNEQFF.

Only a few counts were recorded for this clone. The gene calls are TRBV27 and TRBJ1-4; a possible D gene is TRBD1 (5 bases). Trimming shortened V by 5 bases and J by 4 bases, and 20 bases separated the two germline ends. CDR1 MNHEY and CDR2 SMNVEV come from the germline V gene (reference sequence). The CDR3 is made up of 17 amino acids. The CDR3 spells CASSPRFKGPDNEKLFF. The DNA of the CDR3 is TGTGCCAGCAGTCCGCGATTTAAGGGGCCAGATAATGAAAAACTGTTTTTT.

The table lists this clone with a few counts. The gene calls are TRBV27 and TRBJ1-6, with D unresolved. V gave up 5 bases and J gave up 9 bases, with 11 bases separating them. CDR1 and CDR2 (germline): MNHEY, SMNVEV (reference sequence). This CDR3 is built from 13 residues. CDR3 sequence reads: CASSREGPSPLHF. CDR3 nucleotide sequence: TGTGCCAGCAGTCGCGAAGGGCCTTCACCCCTCCACTTT.

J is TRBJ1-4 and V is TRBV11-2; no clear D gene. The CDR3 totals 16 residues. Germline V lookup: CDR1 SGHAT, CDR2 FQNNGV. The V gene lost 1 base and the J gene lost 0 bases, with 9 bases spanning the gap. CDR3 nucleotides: TGTGCCAGCAGCTTAGTGGGGTGGACAACTAATGAAAAACTGTTTTTT. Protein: CASSLVGWTTNEKLFF. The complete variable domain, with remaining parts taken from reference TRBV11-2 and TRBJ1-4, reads EAGVAQSPRYKIIEKRQSVAFWCNPISGHATLYWYQQILGQGPKLLIQFQNNGVVDDSQLPKDRFSAERLKGVDSTLKIQPAKLEDSAVYLCASSLVGWTTNEKLFFGSGTQLSVL.

CDR3 sequence (DNA): TGCGCCAGCAGTGAGTCGGGGACTAAAACAGATACGCAGTATTTT. Residues: CASSESGTKTDTQYF. V usage is TRBV10-2 and J usage is TRBJ2-3; 7 nucleotides line up with TRBD2. The CDR3 runs to 15 residues. With 0 bases clipped from V and 3 bases from J, the junction kept 3 bases outside the gene matches. Germline V lookup: CDR1 WSHSY, CDR2 SAAADI.

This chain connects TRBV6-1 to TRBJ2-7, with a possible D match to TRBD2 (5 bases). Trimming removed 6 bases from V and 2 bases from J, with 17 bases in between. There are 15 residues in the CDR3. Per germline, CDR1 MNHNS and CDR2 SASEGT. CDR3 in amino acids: CASSQEPGNTYEQYF. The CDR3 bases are TGTGCCAGCAGCCAAGAACCCGGGAACACCTACGAGCAGTACTTC.

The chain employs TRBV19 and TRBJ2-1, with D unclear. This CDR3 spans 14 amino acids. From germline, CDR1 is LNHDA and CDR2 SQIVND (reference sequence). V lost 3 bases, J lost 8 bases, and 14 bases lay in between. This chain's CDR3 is CASSIRWGRDEQFF. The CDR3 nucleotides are TGTGCCAGTAGTATTCGTTGGGGTAGGGATGAGCAGTTCTTC.

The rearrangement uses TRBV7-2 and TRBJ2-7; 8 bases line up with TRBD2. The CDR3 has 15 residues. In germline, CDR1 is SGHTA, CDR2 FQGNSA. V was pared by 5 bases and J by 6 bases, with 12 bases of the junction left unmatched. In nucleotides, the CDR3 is TGTGCCAGCAGCCCCTTCGCGGGAGGAGGGTTCGAGCAGTACTTC. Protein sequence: CASSPFAGGGFEQYF.

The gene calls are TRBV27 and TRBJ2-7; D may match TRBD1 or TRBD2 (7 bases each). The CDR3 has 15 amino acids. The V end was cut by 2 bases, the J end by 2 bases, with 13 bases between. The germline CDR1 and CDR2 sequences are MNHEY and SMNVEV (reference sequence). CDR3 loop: CASSLREGAPYEQYF. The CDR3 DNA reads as TGTGCCAGCAGTTTAAGGGAGGGGGCGCCCTACGAGCAGTACTTC.

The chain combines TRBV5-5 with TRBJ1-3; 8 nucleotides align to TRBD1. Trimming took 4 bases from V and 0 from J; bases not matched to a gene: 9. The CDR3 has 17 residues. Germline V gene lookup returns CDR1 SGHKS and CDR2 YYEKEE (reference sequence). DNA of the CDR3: TGTGCCAGCAGCCCCGCAGGGGGACAGGTCTCTGGAAACACCATATATTTT. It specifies CASSPAGGQVSGNTIYF.

CDR3 coding DNA: TGCGCCAGCAGTGAGTCTAAGGGGCCGTGGGATACGCAGTATTTT. Amino acid sequence: CASSESKGPWDTQYF. The chain couples TRBV10-1 to TRBJ2-3; possibly TRBD1 for D (5 bases). Germline V gene sequence: CDR1 WNHNN, CDR2 SYGVQD (reference sequence). V lost 0 bases and J 6 bases, leaving 13 bases between the germline ends. This CDR3 region has 15 residues.

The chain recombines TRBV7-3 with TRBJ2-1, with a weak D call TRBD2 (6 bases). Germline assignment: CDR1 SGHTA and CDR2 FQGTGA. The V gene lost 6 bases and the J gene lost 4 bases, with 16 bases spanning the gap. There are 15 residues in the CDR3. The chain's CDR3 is CASSSPGSGYNEQFF. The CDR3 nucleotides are TGTGCCAGCAGTTCACCGGGTAGCGGATACAATGAGCAGTTCTTC.

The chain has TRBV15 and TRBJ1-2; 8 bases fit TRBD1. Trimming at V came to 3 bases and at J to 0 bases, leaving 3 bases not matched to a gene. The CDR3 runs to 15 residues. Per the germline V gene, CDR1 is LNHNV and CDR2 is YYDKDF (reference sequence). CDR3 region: CATSSGTGSNYGYTF. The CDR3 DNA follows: TGTGCCACCAGCAGTGGGACAGGATCTAACTATGGCTACACCTTC.

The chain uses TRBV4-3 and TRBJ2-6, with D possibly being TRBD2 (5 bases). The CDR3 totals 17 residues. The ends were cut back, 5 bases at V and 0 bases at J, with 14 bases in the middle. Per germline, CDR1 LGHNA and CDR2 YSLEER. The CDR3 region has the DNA TGCGCCAGCAGCTCGTCGGACGGGAACTCTGGGGCCAACGTCCTGACTTTC. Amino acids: CASSSSDGNSGANVLTF.

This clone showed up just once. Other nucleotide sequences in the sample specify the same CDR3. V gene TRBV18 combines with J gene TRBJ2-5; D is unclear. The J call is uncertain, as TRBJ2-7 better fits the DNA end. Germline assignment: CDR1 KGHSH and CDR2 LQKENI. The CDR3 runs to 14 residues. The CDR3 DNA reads TGTGCCAGCTCACCAACTGGTGACTCCTACGAGCAGTACTTC. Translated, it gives CASSPTGDSYEQYF.

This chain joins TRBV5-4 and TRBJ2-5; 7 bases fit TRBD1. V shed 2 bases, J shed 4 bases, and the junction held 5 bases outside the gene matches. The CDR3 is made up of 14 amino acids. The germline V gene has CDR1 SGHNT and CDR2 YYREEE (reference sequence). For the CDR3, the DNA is TGTGCCAGCAGCTTCGCGGCAGGGGGAGAGACCCAGTACTTC. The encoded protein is CASSFAAGGETQYF.

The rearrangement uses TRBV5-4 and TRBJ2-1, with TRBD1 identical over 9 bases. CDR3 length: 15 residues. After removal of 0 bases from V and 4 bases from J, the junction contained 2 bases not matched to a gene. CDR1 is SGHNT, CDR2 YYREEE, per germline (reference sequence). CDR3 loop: CASSLGQGGYNEQFF. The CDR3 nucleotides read TGTGCCAGCAGCTTGGGACAGGGGGGGTACAATGAGCAGTTCTTC.